A selection of T cell receptor beta chains follows, all from one sample in a study of blood T cell repertoires in COVID-19. Sequencing used immunoSEQ multiplex PCR; TCRdb keeps in-frame clones, though not all of them. The sample lists 450,000 to 500,000 clones, approximately 85% occurring once. The specimen sequenced was peripheral blood. Receptors originate from a human donor in a cohort sampled during active COVID-19. Both conserved end residues are part of each CDR3. A D gene is named only where the DNA matches it firmly. Size values are once, few and many counts, or a class for expanded clones, and some rows have none.

d_call,v_call,clone_size,j_call,cdr3_nt,cdr3_aa
NA,TRBV12-3/TRBV12-4,NA,TRBJ1-2,TGTGCCAGCAGTTTGGGCAAAGTGGATGGCTACACCTTC,CASSLGKVDGYTF
NA,TRBV5-4,NA,TRBJ2-3,TGTGCCAGCAGCTTGGGACTCGAGCGATCCACAGATACGCAGTATTTT,CASSLGLERSTDTQYF
NA,TRBV12-3/TRBV12-4,NA,TRBJ2-1,TGTGCCAGCAGCGTAACAGGGATCCAGCAGTTCTTC,CASSVTGIQQFF
TRBD2,TRBV5-1,NA,TRBJ2-1,TGCGCCAGCAGTTTCGGGCGGGAGTTTTCCGGTGAGCAGTTCTTC,CASSFGREFSGEQFF
NA,TRBV15,NA,TRBJ1-5,TGTGCCACCAGCAGAGCAGGGGTCGAACAGCCCCAGCATTTT,CATSRAGVEQPQHF
TRBD2,TRBV9,NA,TRBJ2-3,TGTGCCAGCAGCCGATTTACCTCAGCGGGAGTCTCAGATACGCAGTATTTT,CASSRFTSAGVSDTQYF
TRBD1,TRBV12-5,NA,TRBJ1-2,TGTGCTAGTGGTTCCCGGACAGGGCCTAACTATGGCTACACCTTC,CASGSRTGPNYGYTF
NA,TRBV3-1/TRBV3-2,NA,TRBJ1-1,TGTGCCAGCAGCCAAGTTTGGGGCCCCCGTAACACTGAAGCTTTCTTT,CASSQVWGPRNTEAFF
TRBD1,TRBV5-1,many,TRBJ1-3,TGCGCCAGCAGCCCTGGAAACAGGGGGTATGGAAACACCATATATTTT,CASSPGNRGYGNTIYF
NA,TRBV25-1,many,TRBJ2-1,TGTGCCAGCAGTGGATCGGGATACAATGAGCAGTTCTTC,CASSGSGYNEQFF
TRBD1,TRBV29-1,NA,TRBJ1-2,TGCAGCGGGGGGGAGGGACAGCGATATAACTATGGCTACACCTTC,CSGGEGQRYNYGYTF
TRBD2,TRBV4-1,NA,TRBJ2-1,TGCGCCAGCAGCCAAGGTCACACTAGCGGGACCTACAATGAGCAGTTCTTC,CASSQGHTSGTYNEQFF
NA,TRBV5-6,NA,TRBJ2-7,TGTGCCAGCAGCTTGGTGCCCAGCGGCCTAAGGCACGAGCAGTACTTC,CASSLVPSGLRHEQYF
NA,TRBV20-1,NA,TRBJ1-2,TGCAGTGCTAGTCCGGAGTATGGCTACACCTTC,CSASPEYGYTF
NA,TRBV6-5,once,TRBJ1-2,TGTGCCAGCACCCTAAGGGGGGGGCCGGTTTATGGCTACACCTTC,CASTLRGGPVYGYTF
NA,TRBV7-8,NA,TRBJ2-1,TGTGCCAGCAGCCCTAGCACACATTCGTACTCCAATGAGCAGTTCTTC,CASSPSTHSYSNEQFF
TRBD2,TRBV9,NA,TRBJ2-3,TGTGCCAGCAGCGTAGGCCCCTTTTCCGGGACTAGCGAATACGGTACGCAGTATTTT,CASSVGPFSGTSEYGTQYF
TRBD1,TRBV28,NA,TRBJ1-2,TGTGCCAGCAGTCCCACGGCAGGGACAGGTTGGCGTGGCTACACCTTC,CASSPTAGTGWRGYTF
NA,TRBV5-8,NA,TRBJ1-4,TGTGCCAGCAGCTTGGGACAGGTACCCGCGCAGATTAATGAAAAACTGTTTTTT,CASSLGQVPAQINEKLFF
TRBD1,TRBV6-1,NA,TRBJ2-7,TGTGCCGTTTCAGGGGGTGGAGGACCCTACGAGCAGTACTTC,CAVSGGGGPYEQYF
TRBD1,TRBV27,NA,TRBJ2-1,TGTGCCAGCAGACTAACAGGGGGCAACGACTGGGTCTACAATGAGCAGTTCTTC,CASRLTGGNDWVYNEQFF
TRBD2,TRBV28,NA,TRBJ2-1,TGTGCCAGCACCCCGGGGCTAGCGGACTTCAATGAGCAGTTCTTC,CASTPGLADFNEQFF
TRBD2,TRBV5-5,NA,TRBJ2-7,TGTGCCAGCAGCCCCTCCGACAGGAGACTAGCGGGAGGGCCTCTGAAAGAGCAGTACTTC,CASSPSDRRLAGGPLKEQYF
TRBD1,TRBV3-1/TRBV3-2,NA,TRBJ1-1,TGTGCCAGCAGCCCCGACAGGGCACACACTGAAGCTTTCTTT,CASSPDRAHTEAFF
NA,TRBV5-1,NA,TRBJ1-6,TGCGCCAGCAGCTTGGACGGCAGGGATTCACCCCTCCACTTT,CASSLDGRDSPLHF
TRBD2,TRBV27,NA,TRBJ2-1,TGTGCCAGCAGTAGAGTAGCGGGAGGTTTCAATGAGCAGTTCTTC,CASSRVAGGFNEQFF
TRBD2,TRBV7-3,NA,TRBJ2-7,TGTGCCAGCAGCGACGAGCGGGGCGAGCAGTACTTC,CASSDERGEQYF
TRBD2,TRBV7-2,NA,TRBJ2-7,TGTGCCAGCAGCACGACTAGCGGCACAGGTGAGCAGTACTTC,CASSTTSGTGEQYF
NA,TRBV3-1/TRBV3-2,NA,TRBJ2-3,TGTGCCAGCAGCCAAGAATTCCAGCGCGTCACAGATACGCAGTATTTT,CASSQEFQRVTDTQYF
TRBD1,TRBV27,NA,TRBJ1-2,TGTGCCAGCAGTTTTAGGGACAGGGGTCGCTATGGCTACACCTTC,CASSFRDRGRYGYTF
TRBD1,TRBV2,NA,TRBJ1-4,TGTGCCAGCAGCCTACAGGGGAAGGGTGAAAAACTGTTTTTT,CASSLQGKGEKLFF
NA,TRBV5-1,NA,TRBJ2-7,TGCGCCAGCAGCGGCGGCGGGGGCGGGGAGCAGTACTTC,CASSGGGGGEQYF
TRBD1,TRBV11-2,NA,TRBJ2-5,TGTGCCAGCAGTTACAGGGGGCGAATAGAGACCCAGTACTTC,CASSYRGRIETQYF
TRBD1,TRBV4-3,NA,TRBJ2-1,TGCGCCAGCAGCCAGGACTACCACCTCGGGACAGGGATCAATGAGCAGTTCTTC,CASSQDYHLGTGINEQFF
TRBD1,TRBV19,NA,TRBJ2-7,TGTGCCAGTAGTATTAGACCTGGGACAGACTACGAGCAGTACTTC,CASSIRPGTDYEQYF
NA,TRBV30,NA,TRBJ1-2,TGTGCCGGCTGGGCTCGCAACCTTAATGGCTACACCTTC,CAGWARNLNGYTF
TRBD2,TRBV2,once,TRBJ2-1,TGTGCCAGCAGCGTAGCGGGAGCCGAGTTCTTC,CASSVAGAEFF
TRBD1,TRBV6-5,NA,TRBJ1-2,TGTGCCAGCAGTCACCGGGACAGGGGACACTATGGCTACACCTTC,CASSHRDRGHYGYTF
NA,TRBV7-9,few,TRBJ1-5,TGTGCCAGCAGCCCACAGGGAGATCAGCCCCAGCATTTT,CASSPQGDQPQHF
NA,TRBV6-5,NA,TRBJ1-1,TGTGCCAGCAATAGTGCAGGTAGGACTGAAGCTTTCTTT,CASNSAGRTEAFF
NA,TRBV2,NA,TRBJ2-5,TGTGCCAGCCCTAAAGGGGCGGAGACCTACCAAGAGACCCAGTACTTC,CASPKGAETYQETQYF
TRBD2,TRBV11-2,NA,TRBJ2-3,TGTGCCAGCAGCTACGCCATGGGACTAGCTAGCACAGATACGCAGTATTTT,CASSYAMGLASTDTQYF
NA,TRBV19,NA,TRBJ2-6,TGTGCCAGTAGTATTTTAGCGTTCGGGGCCAACGTCCTGACTTTC,CASSILAFGANVLTF
NA,TRBV13,NA,TRBJ2-7,TGTGCCAGCGAGTCGACCCCGGGACATAGGAAGTACGAGCAGTACTTC,CASESTPGHRKYEQYF
NA,TRBV30,NA,TRBJ2-6,TGTGCCTGGAGTGTAGGGGGCTCTGGGGCCAACGTCCTGACTTTC,CAWSVGGSGANVLTF
NA,TRBV2,NA,TRBJ1-3,TGTGCCAGCAGTGTATCTTACTCTGGAAACACCATATATTTT,CASSVSYSGNTIYF
NA,TRBV7-3,NA,TRBJ2-1,TGTGCCAGCAACGCACCCGAGGGTGAGCAGTTCTTC,CASNAPEGEQFF
TRBD1,TRBV2,NA,TRBJ1-4,TGTGCCAGCACCGGACAGGGGTGGGAAAAACTGTTTTTT,CASTGQGWEKLFF
NA,TRBV9,NA,TRBJ1-2,TGTGCCAGCAGCGTGGGACAAGGTCCCCGCGGGAGCTATGGCTACACCTTC,CASSVGQGPRGSYGYTF
NA,TRBV19,once,TRBJ2-7,TGTGCCAGTAGCGAAAACAGGGTCGGCGAGCAGTACTTC,CASSENRVGEQYF
NA,TRBV3-1/TRBV3-2,NA,TRBJ1-1,TGTGCCAGCAGCCAAGATGGGGGACAACTCAAAGCTTTCTTT,CASSQDGGQLKAFF
NA,TRBV5-1,NA,TRBJ2-6,TGCGCCAGCAGCTGGGGGGTTCAGTCTGGGGCCAACGTCCTGACTTTC,CASSWGVQSGANVLTF
NA,TRBV9,few,TRBJ2-7,TGTGCCAGCAGCGTAGCACCTAACTCCTACGAGCAGTACTTC,CASSVAPNSYEQYF
NA,TRBV7-2,NA,TRBJ1-1,TGTGCCAGCAGCTCATACAGAGTAACTGAAGCTTTCTTT,CASSSYRVTEAFF
TRBD2,TRBV9,NA,TRBJ2-7,TGTGCCAGCAGCGTAGCTAGCGGCCCCTACGAGCAGTACTTC,CASSVASGPYEQYF
NA,TRBV5-4,NA,TRBJ2-5,TGTGCCAGCAGCTTCGGGCAGCGGGAGACCCAGTACTTC,CASSFGQRETQYF